Following are 30 T cell receptor beta chains from one sample sequenced in a study of cytomegalovirus exposure and HLA in healthy donors. Amplification used 60 Vbeta primers and 13 Jbeta primers. TCRdb keeps only in-frame clones here, not all; method: immunoSEQ multiplex PCR. Of about 160,000 clones in the sample, 79% were seen once. Sequencing was done on a sample of PBMCs. The receptors were gathered from a middle-aged man in good health and CMV-seronegative.

The chain is built from TRBV29-1 and TRBJ1-2, with 7 bases matching TRBD1. V gave up 7 bases and J gave up 7 bases; unmatched junction bases: 12. Germline assignment: CDR1 SQVTM and CDR2 ANQGSEA. The CDR3 is 13 residues long. The CDR3 DNA reads TGCAGCGCTGGACAGGTATCTAGCGCTGGCTACACCTTC. It translates to CSAGQVSSAGYTF.

This sequence joins TRBV9 and TRBJ1-1; perhaps TRBD1 as D (5 bases). V was cut by 0 bases and J by 1 base, with 13 bases left in between. Germline V CDR1 and CDR2: SGDLS, YYNGEE. The CDR3 extends over 16 amino acids. DNA of the CDR3: TGTGCCAGCAGCGTAGCGATCTGGGGCGGGAACACTGAAGCTTTCTTT. The encoded protein is CASSVAIWGGNTEAFF.

This clone has just one count. The chain has TRBV15 and TRBJ1-4; 7 positions match TRBD1. The CDR3 consists of 15 residues. The germline CDR1 and CDR2 sequences are LNHNV and YYDKDF (reference sequence). Trimming removed 3 bases from V and 8 bases from J; junction bases left unmatched: 9. The CDR3 coding sequence is TGTGCCACCAGCAGGCTGACAGGGTTAAACGAAAAACTGTTTTTT. It encodes CATSRLTGLNEKLFF.

The chain employs TRBV28 and TRBJ1-3; TRBD1 matches 7 bases. Per the germline V gene, CDR1 is MDHEN and CDR2 is SYDVKM. V lost 5 bases and J lost 2; bases outside the gene matches: 0. CDR3 length: 13 residues. CDR3 bases: TGTGCCAGCAGTACAGGGGCTGGAAACACCATATATTTT. Amino acid sequence: CASSTGAGNTIYF.

The chain carries TRBV27 and TRBJ2-7, with 9 bases that match TRBD2. The CDR3 spans 14 residues. After removal of 3 bases from V and 2 bases from J, the junction contained 2 bases not matched to a gene. Looked up from germline, CDR1 is MNHEY and CDR2 is SMNVEV (reference sequence). DNA for the CDR3: TGTGCCAGCAGTTTGACTAGCGGAGCCTACGAGCAGTACTTC. Its protein is CASSLTSGAYEQYF.

The chain is built from TRBV6-6 and TRBJ1-1; no clear D. CDR1 MNHNY and CDR2 SVGAGI come from the germline V gene (reference sequence). Trimming removed 0 bases from V and 3 bases from J, with 5 bases in between. This CDR3 comprises 13 residues. The CDR3 DNA is TGTGCCAGCAGTTACTCCGAGTACACTGAAGCTTTCTTT. Amino acid sequence: CASSYSEYTEAFF.

The gene calls are TRBV11-3 and TRBJ2-1; 9 positions match TRBD2. The germline gives CDR1 SGHNT, CDR2 YENEEA. Unmatched junction bases numbered 12, after V lost 2 bases and J lost 7 bases. The CDR3 loop spans 17 amino acids. The CDR3 sequence is CASSLQIAGVGRNEQFF. The CDR3 nucleotides read TGTGCCAGCAGCTTACAAATAGCGGGAGTGGGGAGGAATGAGCAGTTCTTC.

V usage is TRBV9 and J usage is TRBJ2-1; 9 bases line up with TRBD2. The CDR3 has 14 amino acids. Germline-derived CDR1 and CDR2 are SGDLS and YYNGEE. V lost 0 bases to trimming and J lost 9 bases; unmatched junction nucleotides: 4. The CDR3 region is CASSVGGRASEQFF. The DNA of the CDR3 is TGTGCCAGCAGCGTAGGCGGGAGGGCTAGTGAGCAGTTCTTC.

This sequence joins TRBV6-1 and TRBJ2-1; 8 bases are shared with TRBD2. The CDR3 loop spans 15 amino acids. Germline V CDR1 and CDR2: MNHNS, SASEGT. V shed 7 bases, J shed 4 bases, and the junction held 9 bases outside the gene matches. The CDR3 sequence is CASIREGRVYNEQFF. In DNA form, the CDR3 reads TGTGCCAGCATCCGGGAGGGGAGGGTTTACAATGAGCAGTTCTTC.

The rearrangement uses TRBV14 and TRBJ1-1; 8 bases are shared with TRBD1. Germline CDR1 is SGHDN and CDR2 is FVKESK. The CDR3 runs to 15 residues. V was pared by 5 bases and J by 5 bases, with 10 bases of the junction left unmatched. The CDR3 coding sequence is TGTGCCAGCAGCGCTTACCGACAGGGGACGACTGAAGCTTTCTTT. Its translation: CASSAYRQGTTEAFF.

This rearrangement joins TRBV12-2 to TRBJ2-1; TRBD2, the table's D call, lacks a check against the DNA. TRBV12-2 is an annotated pseudogene. CDR3 length equals 16 residues. The CDR3 sequence: CASRLASGTRVDEQFF. Written as DNA, the CDR3 is TGTGCAAGTCGCTTAGCTTCCGGGACTAGAGTCGATGAGCAGTTCTTC.

The chain combines TRBV28 with TRBJ2-1; 8 bases agree with TRBD2. The CDR3 covers 16 residues. V was pared by 4 bases and J by 8 bases, with 13 bases of the junction left unmatched. Germline values: CDR1 MDHEN, CDR2 SYDVKM. CDR3 DNA sequence: TGTGCCAGCAGTTGGGACCCCCGGACTAGCTCAGATGAGCAGTTCTTC. It yields the protein CASSWDPRTSSDEQFF.

On this clone: At the DNA level, this CDR3 is encoded by other sequences in the same sample as well. The V call is TRBV6-1, the J call TRBJ2-2, with unresolved D. Trimming left V 6 bases short and J 0 bases short, with 5 bases between. In germline, CDR1 is MNHNS, CDR2 SASEGT. CDR3 length equals 13 residues. The CDR3 bases are TGTGCCAGCAGCCAAACGAACACCGGGGAGCTGTTTTTT. Its translation is CASSQTNTGELFF.

This chain links TRBV30 with TRBJ2-7, with D perhaps matching TRBD1 (5 bases). CDR3 length: 13 amino acids. V gave up 4 bases and J gave up 0 bases, with 10 bases separating them. Germline V CDR1 and CDR2: GTSNPN, SVGIG (reference sequence). The CDR3: CAWTGLGSYEQYF. CDR3 DNA: TGTGCCTGGACAGGGTTAGGCTCCTACGAGCAGTACTTC. The full variable domain, its missing parts supplied by reference TRBV30 and TRBJ2-7, is SQTIHQWPATLVQPVGSPLSLECTVEGTSNPNLYWYRQAAGRGLQLLFYSVGIGQISSEVPQNLSASRPQDRQFILSSKKLLLSDSGFYLCAWTGLGSYEQYFGPGTRLTVT.

The rearrangement joins TRBV4-1 to TRBJ2-1; the match to TRBD2 covers 9 bases. Trimming took 1 base from V and 12 from J; bases not matched to a gene: 7. The germline V gene has CDR1 MGHRA and CDR2 YSYEKL. The length of the CDR3 is 14 residues. CDR3 sequence: CASSQVLAGPRQFF. CDR3 sequence (DNA): TGCGCCAGCAGCCAAGTCCTAGCGGGACCTCGGCAGTTCTTC.

The V call is TRBV6-6, the J call TRBJ2-7, with a possible D match to TRBD1 (5 bases). This CDR3 has 11 amino acids. Germline V gene lookup returns CDR1 MNHNY and CDR2 SVGAGI (reference sequence). Trimming removed 8 bases from V and 4 bases from J, with 9 bases in between. CDR3 bases: TGTGCCAGCGGACAAAATTACGAGCAGTACTTC. This encodes CASGQNYEQYF.

The chain has TRBV29-1 and TRBJ1-2; TRBD1 matches 10 bases. This CDR3 is built from 16 residues. CDR1 is SQVTM, CDR2 ANQGSEA, per germline. V was pared by 6 bases and J by 1 base, with 11 bases of the junction left unmatched. The CDR3 sequence is CSVVGDRGVINYGYTF. The CDR3 region has the DNA TGCAGCGTCGTAGGGGACAGGGGCGTAATTAACTATGGCTACACCTTC.

The V and J genes are TRBV5-1 and TRBJ2-5, with 10 positions matching TRBD2. The DNA end favors TRBJ2-7, so the J call may be wrong. The germline CDR1 and CDR2 sequences are SGHRS and YFSETQ. The CDR3 runs 16 residues. DNA of the CDR3: TGCGCCAGCAGTTCACTCCCTAGCGGGAGTCACTACGAGCAGTACTTC. It is translated as CASSSLPSGSHYEQYF.

The chain combines TRBV28 with TRBJ1-4; perhaps TRBD1 as D (5 bases). Germline assignment: CDR1 MDHEN and CDR2 SYDVKM. The V and J ends lost 2 bases and 8 bases respectively, with 15 bases between them. This CDR3 region has 15 residues. The DNA of the CDR3 is TGTGCCAGCAGTTTAGTGCAGGGTGGAGTCGAAAAACTGTTTTTT. Its protein product is CASSLVQGGVEKLFF. The full variable domain, with the rest looked up from reference TRBV28 and TRBJ1-4, is DVKVTQSSRYLVKRTGEKVFLECVQDMDHENMFWYRQDPGLGLRLIYFSYDVKMKEKGDIPEGYSVSREKKERFSLILESASTNQTSMYLCASSLVQGGVEKLFFGSGTQLSVL.

The J gene is TRBJ2-7, the V gene TRBV7-9; 10 bases align to TRBD2. The CDR3 totals 16 residues. V gave up 3 bases and J gave up 6 bases; unmatched junction bases: 11. The germline V gene has CDR1 SEHNR and CDR2 FQNEAQ (reference sequence). The CDR3 DNA follows: TGTGCCAGCAGCTTGCTAGCGGGAGTGACCCATCCCGAGCAGTACTTC. Amino acid sequence: CASSLLAGVTHPEQYF.

The chain joins TRBV2 to TRBJ2-5, with a possible D match to TRBD2 (5 bases). V dropped 8 bases and J dropped 5 bases, with 12 bases sitting between them. This CDR3 is 12 amino acids long. Germline V CDR1 and CDR2: SNHLY, FYNNEI. In nucleotides, the CDR3 is TGTGCCAGCGAGGGCAATGTCGAGACCCAGTACTTC. As protein: CASEGNVETQYF.

This chain links TRBV29-1 with TRBJ2-3; D might be TRBD2 (6 bases). There are 14 residues in the CDR3. Germline CDR1 and CDR2: SQVTM and ANQGSEA. Trimming took off 4 bases at V and 0 bases at J, with 11 bases between the two ends. In nucleotides, the CDR3 is TGCAGCGTTGTTTTAGCGGAGAGCACAGATACGCAGTATTTT. Translation gives CSVVLAESTDTQYF.

This chain joins TRBV28 and TRBJ2-2, with 8 bases matching TRBD2. V lost 7 bases and J lost 5; bases outside the gene matches: 9. Germline CDR1 is MDHEN and CDR2 is SYDVKM. The CDR3 is 15 residues long. The CDR3 DNA is TGTGCCAGCAACTCGGGAGGGCCGATTACCGGGGAGCTGTTTTTT. Translation gives CASNSGGPITGELFF. The whole variable domain, remainder taken from reference TRBV28 and TRBJ2-2, is DVKVTQSSRYLVKRTGEKVFLECVQDMDHENMFWYRQDPGLGLRLIYFSYDVKMKEKGDIPEGYSVSREKKERFSLILESASTNQTSMYLCASNSGGPITGELFFGEGSRLTVL.

The chain carries TRBV13 and TRBJ2-7; no reliable D call. This CDR3 has 13 residues. The germline V gene encodes CDR1 PRHDT and CDR2 FYEKMQ (reference sequence). V was clipped by 2 bases and J by 3 bases, with 8 bases between them. The chain's CDR3 is CASSLNYLYEQYF. The CDR3 DNA reads as TGTGCCAGCAGCTTAAACTACCTCTACGAGCAGTACTTC.

Comment on this clone: In the same sample, other DNA sequences code for this CDR3. The J gene is TRBJ2-5, the V gene TRBV5-1; 10 nucleotides align to TRBD2. The CDR3 covers 16 residues. Germline V gene lookup returns CDR1 SGHRS and CDR2 YFSETQ. Losses at the gene ends were 4 bases for V and 3 bases for J; bases not matched to a gene: 9. The CDR3 DNA is TGCGCCAGCAGCGTCGGACTAGCGGTGACTGAAGAGACCCAGTACTTC. Its protein product is CASSVGLAVTEETQYF.

As DNA, the CDR3 is TGTGCCAGCAGTTTAGGGGGACAGGCCGAGCAGTTCTTC. Translating gives CASSLGGQAEQFF. This chain uses TRBV27 with TRBJ2-1, with 8 bases identical to TRBD1. From germline, CDR1 is MNHEY and CDR2 SMNVEV (reference sequence). This CDR3 is 13 amino acids long. The V segment lost 2 bases and the J segment 10 bases; nucleotides outside the gene matches: 4.

The chain has TRBV21-1 and TRBJ2-1; TRBD1 is the table's D call, not checked against the DNA. TRBV21-1 is marked as a pseudogene. The CDR3 loop spans 15 amino acids. CDR3 loop: CASSKHGGQGREQFF. As DNA, the CDR3 is TGTGCCAGCAGCAAACATGGGGGACAGGGAAGGGAGCAGTTCTTC.

This chain uses TRBV7-9 with TRBJ1-4; 7 positions match TRBD1. V was clipped by 6 bases and J by 4 bases; unmatched bases: 2. The CDR3 loop spans 13 amino acids. CDR1 and CDR2 (germline): SEHNR, FQNEAQ (reference sequence). The CDR3 here is CASRGQLNEKLFF. CDR3 DNA sequence: TGTGCCAGCAGGGGACAGCTTAATGAAAAACTGTTTTTT.

The rearrangement uses TRBV28 and TRBJ2-7, with no clear D. The CDR3 is made up of 16 amino acids. Deletions cut 5 bases from V and 2 bases from J, with 19 bases between. Germline values: CDR1 MDHEN, CDR2 SYDVKM. CDR3 coding DNA: TGTGCCAGCAGTCCTCTAAGAGGAGCCCTCACCTACGAGCAGTACTTC. Protein: CASSPLRGALTYEQYF.

Only a few counts were recorded for this clone. The chain is built from TRBV11-2 and TRBJ1-6; D uncertain. Trimming removed 5 bases at V and 5 bases at J, with 10 bases between. CDR3 size: 14 residues. CDR1 and CDR2 from the germline V gene are SGHAT and FQNNGV. CDR3 residues: CASSPRLNNSPLHF. For the CDR3, the DNA is TGTGCCAGCAGCCCACGACTGAATAATTCACCCCTCCACTTT. Based on the CDR3 plus reference TRBV11-2 and TRBJ1-6, the full variable domain is EAGVAQSPRYKIIEKRQSVAFWCNPISGHATLYWYQQILGQGPKLLIQFQNNGVVDDSQLPKDRFSAERLKGVDSTLKIQPAKLEDSAVYLCASSPRLNNSPLHFGNGTRLTVT.